This T cell receptor beta chain was documented in a study of T cell responses to AZD1222 COVID-19 vaccine. Study observations and caveats: Baseline serology detected seropositivity in only five to seven AZD1222 recipients.

Sequenced by immunoSEQ multiplex PCR; TCRdb stores in-frame clones only, minus some. The table records some 150,000 clones, around four fifths of them present only once. Worth noting for this clone: Antigen: not known.

The V gene lost 8 bases and the J gene lost 0 bases, with 8 bases spanning the gap. There are 13 residues in the CDR3. Germline V gene data show CDR1 as MNHEY and CDR2 as SVGAGI. The chain joins TRBV6-5 to TRBJ1-3; D not resolved. The receptor comes from an adult in good health. Material: peripheral blood, obtained on day 0 of MenACWY control vaccination. Here the CDR3 DNA reads TGTGCCAGCGCCCCGAACTCTGGAAACACCATATATTTT. Its translation: CASAPNSGNTIYF.